The 16 T cell receptor beta chains in this list originate from one sample, sequenced in a study of early T cells in non-severe SARS-CoV-2 infection. Each CDR3 protein is one row after TCRdb ran MiXCR on the 5' RACE reads. Of tens of thousands of distinct CDR3 sequences listed, approximately 6% are singletons. Sequenced input: whole blood. The receptors shown here come from an adult who was a healthcare worker with PCR-confirmed SARS-CoV-2 infection or an uninfected control (not recorded which).

This clonotype was observed a handful of times. The genes are TRBV7-8 and TRBJ2-7, with TRBD2 matching over 10 bases. CDR1 and CDR2 (germline): SGHVS, FQNEAQ. Trimming took 1 base from V and 3 from J; bases not matched to a gene: 15. CDR3 length: 19 residues. DNA of the CDR3: TGTGCCAGCAGCTTAGTGCCAAAGACTAGCGGGCTTCCGGACTACGAGCAGTACTTC. This encodes CASSLVPKTSGLPDYEQYF.

At least ten counts were recorded for this clonotype. The chain recombines TRBV6-4 with TRBJ2-3, with D unresolved. The CDR3 totals 13 residues. Germline V gives CDR1 MRHNA, CDR2 SNTAGT. The V end lost 0 bases, the J end lost 5 bases, and 6 bases lay between the germline ends. CDR3: CASSDSPEDTQYF. In nucleotides, the CDR3 is TGTGCCAGCAGTGACTCCCCCGAAGATACGCAGTATTTT.

At least ten counts were recorded for this clonotype. The rearrangement joins TRBV30 to TRBJ1-6; 7 bases map to TRBD1. V shed 5 bases, J shed 3 bases, and the junction held 7 bases outside the gene matches. Germline V gives CDR1 GTSNPN, CDR2 SVGIG (reference sequence). This CDR3 spans 15 amino acids. The CDR3 loop is CAWGDRDGYNSPLHF. Here the CDR3 DNA reads TGTGCCTGGGGTGACAGGGATGGCTATAATTCACCCCTCCACTTT.

Ten or more counts support this clonotype. The chain links TRBV5-8 to TRBJ2-1; D gene uncertain. The V gene lost 5 bases and the J gene lost 5 bases, with 14 bases spanning the gap. Germline values: CDR1 SGHTS, CDR2 YDEGEE. CDR3 length: 14 residues. This chain's CDR3 is CASRFIGTHNEQFF. The CDR3 DNA follows: TGTGCCAGCAGGTTCATCGGCACCCACAATGAGCAGTTCTTC.

This chain links TRBV25-1 with TRBJ2-7; 9 bases map to TRBD2. The CDR3 runs to 16 residues. The V gene end was trimmed by 3 bases and the J gene end by 2 bases; junction bases not matched to a gene: 8. Germline CDR1 MGHDK, CDR2 SYGVNS. For the CDR3, the DNA is TGTGCCAGCAGTGATAGGGTAGCGGGAGTGGCCTACGAGCAGTACTTC. Protein sequence: CASSDRVAGVAYEQYF.

This clonotype was counted at least ten times. The rearrangement joins TRBV5-4 to TRBJ2-5; 9 bases are shared with TRBD1. This CDR3 contains 15 residues. The V segment lost 0 bases and the J segment 4 bases; nucleotides outside the gene matches: 4. From germline, CDR1 is SGHNT and CDR2 YYREEE (reference sequence). CDR3 nucleotide sequence: TGTGCCAGCAGCTTGGGGGACAGGGAACGAGAGACCCAGTACTTC. It codes for CASSLGDRERETQYF.

This clonotype has a count of ten or more. The rearrangement uses TRBV6-6 and TRBJ1-1; tentatively, D is TRBD1 (5 bases). The CDR3 length is 12 residues. Germline V gene data show CDR1 as MNHNY and CDR2 as SVGAGI (reference sequence). V shed 2 bases and J shed 8 bases, with 9 bases lying between them. CDR3 DNA: TGTGCCAGCAGTTACAACGAGGGGGAAGCTTTCTTT. Amino acid sequence: CASSYNEGEAFF.

This rearrangement joins TRBV2 to TRBJ2-3; D is undetermined. Germline V CDR1 and CDR2: SNHLY, FYNNEI. CDR3 length: 13 amino acids. Trimming took 6 bases from V and 2 from J, leaving 9 bases between them. CDR3 loop: CASSSEPTDTQYF. The CDR3 region has the DNA TGTGCCAGCAGCTCCGAACCCACAGATACGCAGTATTTT. The variable domain in full, with the rest retrieved from reference TRBV2 and TRBJ2-3, is EPEVTQTPSHQVTQMGQEVILRCVPISNHLYFYWYRQILGQKVEFLVSFYNNEISEKSEIFDDQFSVERPDGSNFTLKIRSTKLEDSAMYFCASSSEPTDTQYFGPGTRLTVL.

The V and J genes are TRBV6-4 and TRBJ2-2; a possible D gene is TRBD2 (6 bases). This CDR3 region has 14 residues. Looked up from germline, CDR1 is MRHNA and CDR2 is SNTAGT. V lost 9 bases, J lost 6 bases, and 17 bases lay in between. This chain's CDR3 is CARMTSRGSGELFF. The DNA of the CDR3 is TGTGCCAGAATGACGAGCCGGGGGTCCGGGGAGCTGTTTTTT.

Only a few counts were recorded for this clonotype. CDR3 DNA sequence: TGTGCCAGCAGCCTGGCCGGACCGAGGGAGACCCAGTACTTC. Translated: CASSLAGPRETQYF. V is TRBV7-9 and J is TRBJ2-5; the D is unclear. The CDR3 sequence is 14 residues long. Looked up from germline, CDR1 is SEHNR and CDR2 is FQNEAQ (reference sequence). V lost 5 bases and J lost 5, with 15 bases in between.

The sample holds many counts of this clonotype. The CDR3 region is CSAAFYEQYF. CDR3 in DNA: TGCAGTGCTGCCTTCTACGAGCAGTACTTC. The chain carries TRBV20-1 and TRBJ2-7; D not resolved. Germline CDR1 reads DFQATT; CDR2 reads SNEGSKA (reference sequence). V dropped 5 bases and J dropped 3 bases, with 5 bases sitting between them. The CDR3 has 10 residues.

This clonotype was counted ten times or more. The genes are TRBV10-2 and TRBJ2-7; 11 bases line up with TRBD1. With V trimmed by 7 bases and J by 2 bases, 10 bases remained unmatched. The germline V gene has CDR1 WSHSY and CDR2 SAAADI. This CDR3 has 16 residues. The CDR3 sequence: CASTPALDRGPYEQYF. DNA for the CDR3: TGCGCCAGCACCCCCGCTCTGGACAGGGGGCCCTACGAGCAGTACTTC.

This clonotype appeared many times. The chain couples TRBV27 to TRBJ2-1; unclear D gene. With 0 bases removed from V and 8 bases from J, the gap between germline ends came to 11 bases. CDR1 and CDR2 from the germline V gene are MNHEY and SMNVEV (reference sequence). This CDR3 comprises 14 residues. Here the CDR3 DNA reads TGTGCCAGCAGTTTATCATTGGAATGGGATGAGCAGTTCTTC. Translated: CASSLSLEWDEQFF.

In its sample, this clonotype was seen many times. The rearrangement links TRBV6-5 to TRBJ2-1; D perhaps matches TRBD2 (5 bases). The ends were cut back, 2 bases at V and 0 bases at J, with 11 bases in the middle. The CDR3 has 16 residues. CDR1 and CDR2 from the germline V gene are MNHEY and SVGAGI. CDR3 region: CASSYGLSSSYNEQFF. CDR3 nucleotides: TGTGCCAGCAGTTACGGACTGTCGAGCTCCTACAATGAGCAGTTCTTC.

By its share, this clonotype is medium-sized. The chain combines TRBV14 with TRBJ1-1; possibly TRBD1 for D (5 bases). The CDR3 covers 15 residues. In germline, CDR1 is SGHDN, CDR2 FVKESK. Trimming removed 0 bases from V and 4 bases from J, with 12 bases in between. The CDR3 nucleotides are TGTGCCAGCAGCCAAGATTCTGGGGGATCCACTGAAGCTTTCTTT. It encodes CASSQDSGGSTEAFF.

At least ten counts were recorded for this clonotype. This rearrangement joins TRBV27 to TRBJ1-3; D gene uncertain. The CDR3 is made up of 12 amino acids. V was clipped by 6 bases and J by 0 bases, with 3 bases between them. Germline CDR1 reads MNHEY; CDR2 reads SMNVEV (reference sequence). The CDR3 sequence: CASRSSGNTIYF. CDR3 coding DNA: TGTGCCAGCAGGAGCTCTGGAAACACCATATATTTT.